The 15 T cell receptor beta chains below were found in one sample sequenced in a study of glioma-infiltrating T cells. TCR alpha and beta CDR3 regions were amplified from RNA using iRepertoire nested multiplex PCR. TCRdb analysed the multiplex PCR reads with MiXCR anew, one entry per CDR3 protein. The table includes under 200,000 distinct CDR3 sequences, around 40% detected once. The specimen was glioma tissue, nonneoplastic brain tissue, or PBMCs (not recorded which). These receptors all come from a human donor with low-grade glioma or glioblastoma, undergoing nonglioma brain surgery, or in good health (not recorded which).

This clonotype has a count of ten or more. The CDR3 here is CASSQDLGAHNEQFF. For the CDR3, the DNA is TGTGCCAGCAGCCAAGATCTAGGAGCCCACAATGAGCAGTTCTTC. The V gene is TRBV4-2, the J gene TRBJ2-1; D ambiguous. This CDR3 contains 15 residues. Per the germline V gene, CDR1 is LGHNA and CDR2 is YNFKEQ. The V end lost 0 bases, the J end lost 5 bases, and 11 bases lay between the germline ends.

V and J are TRBV10-1 and TRBJ2-3; D unresolved. Trimming stripped 7 bases from V and 4 bases from J, with 9 bases between. Germline V gene sequence: CDR1 WNHNN, CDR2 SYGVQD (reference sequence). The CDR3 has 12 residues. The CDR3, as DNA: TGCGCCAGCAAGATGGGCCCAGATACGCAGTATTTT. Its protein is CASKMGPDTQYF.

Concerning this clonotype: The conserved closing phenylalanine or tryptophan is absent in this CDR3, likely reflecting a read error. The chain is built from TRBV28 and TRBJ1-5; D call uncertain. CDR3 length equals 15 residues. Deletions cut 3 bases from V and 0 bases from J, with 9 bases between. CDR1 is MDHEN and CDR2 is SYDVKM in the germline V gene. The CDR3 DNA reads as TGTGCCAGCAGTTTTGGGTCATATAGCAATCAGCCCCAGCATCTT. It specifies CASSFGSYSNQPQHL.

This clonotype was observed a single time. The gene calls are TRBV2 and TRBJ1-1; no clear D. The germline V gene has CDR1 SNHLY and CDR2 FYNNEI. V lost 8 bases to trimming and J lost 4 bases, with 8 bases between them. The CDR3 loop spans 11 amino acids. CDR3 in amino acids: CASGHTTEAFF. The CDR3 DNA sequence: TGTGCCAGCGGCCACACCACTGAAGCTTTCTTT.

This clonotype occurred many times. This chain joins TRBV27 and TRBJ2-7, with D uncertain. Germline V gene sequence: CDR1 MNHEY, CDR2 SMNVEV (reference sequence). The CDR3 is 13 amino acids. The germline V and J ends were trimmed by 6 bases and 7 bases, with 16 bases remaining between them. The CDR3 is CASSPDGVMEQYF. As DNA, the CDR3 is TGTGCCAGCAGCCCCGATGGAGTGATGGAGCAGTACTTC.

This clonotype turned up a few times. The rearrangement links TRBV20-1 to TRBJ2-5; unclear D gene. Germline-derived CDR1 and CDR2 are DFQATT and SNEGSKA (reference sequence). V lost 6 bases and J lost 5, with 10 bases in between. This CDR3 region has 11 residues. The CDR3 region has the DNA TGCAGTGCCAAGGATCAGGAGACCCAGTACTTC. Translated, it gives CSAKDQETQYF.

With respect to this clonotype: No conserved phenylalanine or tryptophan is present at the end of the CDR3, so a read error is the likely explanation. The chain links TRBV2 to TRBJ1-2; 9 bases map to TRBD1. Germline CDR1 is SNHLY and CDR2 is FYNNEI. The J segment lost 3 bases and the V segment lost 4 bases, leaving 6 bases of the junction unmatched. This CDR3 region has 15 residues. CDR3: CASSVGTGIDYGYTL. CDR3 DNA sequence: TGTGCCAGCAGTGTGGGGACAGGGATCGACTATGGCTACACCTTA.

For this clonotype: A much larger clone is a single base away; this may be a read error. The chain links TRBV28 to TRBJ1-5; no clear D. Germline V gene data show CDR1 as MDHEN and CDR2 as SYDVKM. V lost 6 bases and J 5 bases, leaving 17 bases between the germline ends. This CDR3 is 15 amino acids long. Here the CDR3 reads CASRLPPGPHQPQHF. The CDR3 nucleotides read TGTGCCAGCAGGCTCCCTCCGGGCCCCCATCAGCCCCAGCATTTT.

This clonotype occurred many times. The chain combines TRBV27 with TRBJ1-5; D is uncertain. V was cut by 6 bases and J by 0 bases, with 12 bases left in between. Germline V lookup: CDR1 MNHEY, CDR2 SMNVEV (reference sequence). CDR3 size: 15 residues. The CDR3 spells CASRPTVYSNQPQHF. CDR3 nucleotides: TGTGCCAGCAGACCGACGGTCTATAGCAATCAGCCCCAGCATTTT.

Details on this clonotype: An end of the junction does not agree with germline; a read error may underlie this. The gene calls are TRBV5-5 and TRBJ2-3; TRBD1 might be the D (6 bases). Germline assignment: CDR1 SGHKS and CDR2 YYEKEE (reference sequence). The CDR3 has 14 amino acids. CDR3 sequence reads: CASSLVGDTDRQYF. DNA of the CDR3: TGTGCCAGCAGCTTGGTCGGGGACACAGATAGGCAGTATTTT.

CDR3 loop: CASSPRAATPGADTQYF. The CDR3 nucleotides are TGCGCCAGCAGCCCCCGAGCAGCGACCCCCGGGGCAGATACGCAGTATTTT. The V gene is TRBV5-1, the J gene TRBJ2-3, with D perhaps TRBD2 (5 bases). The CDR3 length is 17 residues. In germline, CDR1 is SGHRS, CDR2 YFSETQ. V dropped 4 bases and J dropped 4 bases, with 22 bases sitting between them.

As to this clonotype: A read error may be the cause here, since a much bigger clone is one base away. J is TRBJ2-7 and V is TRBV7-6, with D unresolved. The CDR3 length is 14 residues. Germline assignment: CDR1 SGHVS and CDR2 FNYEAQ. V shed 4 bases and J shed 3 bases, with 13 bases lying between them. CDR3 DNA: TGTGCCAGCAGCTCGGATGGGTCGGGCTACGAGCAGTACTTC. Amino acid sequence: CASSSDGSGYEQYF.

This clonotype was found many times. The chain joins TRBV11-2 to TRBJ1-6, with 9 nucleotides matching TRBD1. The CDR3 contains 16 residues. From germline, CDR1 is SGHAT and CDR2 FQNNGV. J gave up 10 bases and V 0 bases, and 7 bases lay outside the gene matches. DNA for the CDR3: TGTGCCAGCAGCTTAGACGGACAGGGGTTTCGGTCACCCCTCCACTTT. Protein sequence: CASSLDGQGFRSPLHF.

The table lists this clonotype with many counts. The V gene is TRBV7-2, the J gene TRBJ1-1; no reliable D call. Germline values: CDR1 SGHTA, CDR2 FQGNSA. The CDR3 covers 14 residues. V shed 0 bases and J shed 1 base, with 6 bases lying between them. Here the CDR3 DNA reads TGTGCCAGCAGCTTAGCACAAGGGAACACTGAAGCTTTCTTT. Encoded protein: CASSLAQGNTEAFF.

This clonotype was counted only a few times. This rearrangement joins TRBV19 to TRBJ1-1; possible D gene TRBD1, 6 bases. V shed 1 base and J shed 4 bases, with 13 bases lying between them. CDR3 length: 15 residues. The germline CDR1 and CDR2 sequences are LNHDA and SQIVND (reference sequence). The CDR3 nucleotides are TGTGCCAGTAGTATAGCCTCAGGGGTTAGCACTGAAGCTTTCTTT. Its translation: CASSIASGVSTEAFF.